This T cell receptor (beta chain) appears in the sequencing data of a study of T-cell memory formation after mild COVID-19. This clonotype has a count of ten or more. TCRdb independently ran MiXCR on the 5' RACE reads; one entry per CDR3 protein. The table has around 250,000 distinct CDR3 sequences, 16% seen once. V lost 5 bases to trimming and J lost 5 bases, with 13 bases between them. Germline CDR1 reads DFQATT; CDR2 reads SNEGSKA (reference sequence). This CDR3 contains 13 residues. This sequence was found in a man aged 18 to 29 who had mild COVID-19 (a few samples of this study predate the infection). Cell type and time point are not known. V usage is TRBV20-1 and J usage is TRBJ2-1, with unresolved D. Sequenced material: PBMCs or a T cell subset sorted from them (not recorded which). The CDR3 bases are TGCAGTGCTGCGTGGCTCCTCAACAATGAGCAGTTCTTC. This gives the protein CSAAWLLNNEQFF.